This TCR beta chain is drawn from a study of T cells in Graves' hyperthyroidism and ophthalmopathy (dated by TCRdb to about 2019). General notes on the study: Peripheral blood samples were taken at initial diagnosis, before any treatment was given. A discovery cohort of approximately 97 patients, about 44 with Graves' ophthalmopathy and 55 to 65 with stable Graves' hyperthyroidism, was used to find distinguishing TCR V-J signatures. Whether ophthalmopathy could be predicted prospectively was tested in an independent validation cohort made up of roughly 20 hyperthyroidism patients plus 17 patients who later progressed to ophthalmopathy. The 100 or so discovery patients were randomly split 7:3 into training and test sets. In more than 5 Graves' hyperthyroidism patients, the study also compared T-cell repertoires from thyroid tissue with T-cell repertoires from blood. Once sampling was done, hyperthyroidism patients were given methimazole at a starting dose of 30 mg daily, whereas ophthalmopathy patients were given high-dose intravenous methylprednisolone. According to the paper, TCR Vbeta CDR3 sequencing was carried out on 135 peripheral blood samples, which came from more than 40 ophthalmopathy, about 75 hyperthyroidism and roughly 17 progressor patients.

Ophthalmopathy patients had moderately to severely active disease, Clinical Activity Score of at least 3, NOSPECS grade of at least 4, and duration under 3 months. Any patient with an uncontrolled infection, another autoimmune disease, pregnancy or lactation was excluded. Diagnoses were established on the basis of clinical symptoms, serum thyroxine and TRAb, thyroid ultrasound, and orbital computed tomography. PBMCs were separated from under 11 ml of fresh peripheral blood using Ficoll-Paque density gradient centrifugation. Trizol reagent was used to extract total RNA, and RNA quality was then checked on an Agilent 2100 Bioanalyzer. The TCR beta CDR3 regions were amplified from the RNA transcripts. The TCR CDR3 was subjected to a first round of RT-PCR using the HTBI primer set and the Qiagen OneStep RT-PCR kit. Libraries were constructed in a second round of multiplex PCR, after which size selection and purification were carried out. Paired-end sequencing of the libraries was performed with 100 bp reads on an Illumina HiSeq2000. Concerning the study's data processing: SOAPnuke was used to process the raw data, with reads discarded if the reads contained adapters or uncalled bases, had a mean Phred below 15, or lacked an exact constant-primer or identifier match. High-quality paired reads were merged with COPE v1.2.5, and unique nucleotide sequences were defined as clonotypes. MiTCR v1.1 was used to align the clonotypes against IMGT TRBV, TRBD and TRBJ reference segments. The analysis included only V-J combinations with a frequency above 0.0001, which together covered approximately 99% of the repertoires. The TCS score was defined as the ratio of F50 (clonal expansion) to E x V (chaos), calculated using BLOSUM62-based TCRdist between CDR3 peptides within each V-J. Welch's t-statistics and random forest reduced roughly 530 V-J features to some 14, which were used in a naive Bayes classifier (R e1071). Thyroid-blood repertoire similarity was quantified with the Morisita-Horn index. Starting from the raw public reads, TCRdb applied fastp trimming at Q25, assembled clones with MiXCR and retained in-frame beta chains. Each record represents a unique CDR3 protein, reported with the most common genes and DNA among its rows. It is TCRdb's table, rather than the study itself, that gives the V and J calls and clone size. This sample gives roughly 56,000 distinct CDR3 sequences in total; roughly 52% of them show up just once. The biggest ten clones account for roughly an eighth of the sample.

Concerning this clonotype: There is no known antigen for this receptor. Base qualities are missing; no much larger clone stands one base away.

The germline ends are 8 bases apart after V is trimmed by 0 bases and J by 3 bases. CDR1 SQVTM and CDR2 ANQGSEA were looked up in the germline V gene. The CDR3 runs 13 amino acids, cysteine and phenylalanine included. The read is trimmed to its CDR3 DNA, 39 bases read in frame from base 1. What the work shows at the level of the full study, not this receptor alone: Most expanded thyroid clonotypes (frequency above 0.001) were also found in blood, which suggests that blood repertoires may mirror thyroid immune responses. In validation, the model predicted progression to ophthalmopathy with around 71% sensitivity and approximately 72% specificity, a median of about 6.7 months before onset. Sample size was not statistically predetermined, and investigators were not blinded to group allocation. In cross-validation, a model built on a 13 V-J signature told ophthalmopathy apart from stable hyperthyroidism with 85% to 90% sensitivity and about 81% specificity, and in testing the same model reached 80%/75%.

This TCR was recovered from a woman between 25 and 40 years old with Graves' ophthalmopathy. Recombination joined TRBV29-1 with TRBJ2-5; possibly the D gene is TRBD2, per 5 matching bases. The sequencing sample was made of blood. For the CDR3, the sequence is CSVEEPGKETQYF. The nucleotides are TGCAGCGTTGAAGAACCCGGGAAAGAGACCCAGTACTTC. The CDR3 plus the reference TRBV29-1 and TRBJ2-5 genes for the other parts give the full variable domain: SAVISQKPSRDICQRGTSLTIQCQVDSQVTMMFWYRQQPGQSLTLIATANQGSEATYESGFVIDKFPISRPNLTFSTLTVSNMSPEDSSIYLCSVEEPGKETQYFGPGTRLLVL.